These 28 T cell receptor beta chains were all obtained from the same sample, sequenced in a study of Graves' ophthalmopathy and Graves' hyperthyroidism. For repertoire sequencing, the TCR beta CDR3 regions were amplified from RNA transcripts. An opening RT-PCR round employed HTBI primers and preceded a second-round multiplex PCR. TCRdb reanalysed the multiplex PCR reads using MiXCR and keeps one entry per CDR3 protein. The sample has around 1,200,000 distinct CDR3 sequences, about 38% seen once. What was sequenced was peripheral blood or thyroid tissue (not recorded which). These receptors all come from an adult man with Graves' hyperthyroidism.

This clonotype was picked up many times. This CDR3 reads CASSPRTGRGYTF. As DNA, the CDR3 is TGTGCCAGCAGTCCGAGGACAGGGAGGGGCTACACCTTC. The V and J genes are TRBV6-6 and TRBJ1-2; 8 bases map to TRBD1. With 5 bases clipped from V and 8 bases from J, the junction kept 7 bases outside the gene matches. Looked up from germline, CDR1 is MNHNY and CDR2 is SVGAGI (reference sequence). This CDR3 is built from 13 residues.

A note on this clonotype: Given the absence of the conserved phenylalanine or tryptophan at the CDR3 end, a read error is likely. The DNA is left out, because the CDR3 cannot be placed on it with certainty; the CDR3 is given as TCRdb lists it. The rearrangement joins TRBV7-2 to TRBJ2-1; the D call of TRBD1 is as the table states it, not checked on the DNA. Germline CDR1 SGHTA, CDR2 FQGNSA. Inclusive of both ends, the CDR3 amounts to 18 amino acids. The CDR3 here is CASSLNRQGGSSYNEPLC.

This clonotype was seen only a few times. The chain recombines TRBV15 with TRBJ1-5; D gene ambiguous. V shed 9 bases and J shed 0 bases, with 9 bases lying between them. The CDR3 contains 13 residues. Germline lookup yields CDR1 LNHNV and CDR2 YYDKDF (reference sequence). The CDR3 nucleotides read TGTGCCACAGGGCCTCGTAGCAATCAGCCCCAGCATTTT. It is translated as CATGPRSNQPQHF. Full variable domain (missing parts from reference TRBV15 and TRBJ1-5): DAMVIQNPRYQVTQFGKPVTLSCSQTLNHNVMYWYQQKSSQAPKLLFHYYDKDFNNEADTPDNFQSRRPNTSFCFLDIRSPGLGDTAMYLCATGPRSNQPQHFGDGTRLSIL.

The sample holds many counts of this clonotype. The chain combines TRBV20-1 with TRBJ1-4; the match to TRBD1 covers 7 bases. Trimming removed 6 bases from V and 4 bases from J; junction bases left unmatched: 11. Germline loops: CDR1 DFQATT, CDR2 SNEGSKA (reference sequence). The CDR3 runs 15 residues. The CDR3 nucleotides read TGCAGTGCCCAACCTTCGGGACAGATTAATGAAAAACTGTTTTTT. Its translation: CSAQPSGQINEKLFF.

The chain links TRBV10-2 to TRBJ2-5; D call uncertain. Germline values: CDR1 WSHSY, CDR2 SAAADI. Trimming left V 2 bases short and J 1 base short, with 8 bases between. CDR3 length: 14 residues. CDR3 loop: CASSEPDLQETQYF. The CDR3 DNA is TGCGCCAGCAGTGAGCCGGACCTCCAAGAGACCCAGTACTTC.

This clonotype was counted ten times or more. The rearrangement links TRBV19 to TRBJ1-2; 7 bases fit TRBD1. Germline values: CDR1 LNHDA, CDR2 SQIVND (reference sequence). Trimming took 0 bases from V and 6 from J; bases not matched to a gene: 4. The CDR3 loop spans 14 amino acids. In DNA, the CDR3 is TGTGCCAGTAGTATAGACGGGACAGCCAATGGCTACACCTTC. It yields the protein CASSIDGTANGYTF.

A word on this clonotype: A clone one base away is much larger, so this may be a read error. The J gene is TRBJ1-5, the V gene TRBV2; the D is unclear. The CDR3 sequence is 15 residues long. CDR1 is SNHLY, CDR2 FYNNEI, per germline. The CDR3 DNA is TGTGCCAGCAGTCACGACACCTATAGCAATCAGCCCCGGCATTTT. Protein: CASSHDTYSNQPRHF.

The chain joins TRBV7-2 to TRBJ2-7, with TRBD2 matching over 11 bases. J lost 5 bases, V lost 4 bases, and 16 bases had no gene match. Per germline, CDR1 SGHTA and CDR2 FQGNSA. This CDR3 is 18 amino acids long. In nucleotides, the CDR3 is TGTGCCAGCAGCTCGAGAGCGCGTTCCGGACTAGCGGGCCACGAGCAGTACTTC. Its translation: CASSSRARSGLAGHEQYF.

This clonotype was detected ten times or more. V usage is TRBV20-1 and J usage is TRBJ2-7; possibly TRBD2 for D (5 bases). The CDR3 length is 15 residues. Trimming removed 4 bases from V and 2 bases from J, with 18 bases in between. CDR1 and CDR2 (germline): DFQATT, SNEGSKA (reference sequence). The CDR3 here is CSATNPASSPYEQYF. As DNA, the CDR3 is TGCAGTGCTACCAACCCGGCTAGCTCTCCCTACGAGCAGTACTTC.

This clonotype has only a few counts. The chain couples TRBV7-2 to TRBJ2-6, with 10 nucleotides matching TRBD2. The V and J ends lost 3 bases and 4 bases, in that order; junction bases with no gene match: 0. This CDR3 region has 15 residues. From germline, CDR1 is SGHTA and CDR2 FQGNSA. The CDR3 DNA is TGTGCCAGCAGCTTGGGACTAGCGGGGGCCAACGTCCTGACTTTC. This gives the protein CASSLGLAGANVLTF. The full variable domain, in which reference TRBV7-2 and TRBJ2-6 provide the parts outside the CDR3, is GAGVSQSPSNKVTEKGKDVELRCDPISGHTALYWYRQSLGQGLEFLIYFQGNSAPDKSGLPSDRFSAERTGGSVSTLTIQRTQQEDSAVYLCASSLGLAGANVLTFGAGSRLTVL.

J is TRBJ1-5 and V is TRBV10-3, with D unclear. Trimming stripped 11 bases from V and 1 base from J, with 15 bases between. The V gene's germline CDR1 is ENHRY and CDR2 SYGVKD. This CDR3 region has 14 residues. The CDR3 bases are TGTGCCGGCAGGACCTCTCAGAGCAATCAGCCCCAGCATTTT. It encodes CAGRTSQSNQPQHF.

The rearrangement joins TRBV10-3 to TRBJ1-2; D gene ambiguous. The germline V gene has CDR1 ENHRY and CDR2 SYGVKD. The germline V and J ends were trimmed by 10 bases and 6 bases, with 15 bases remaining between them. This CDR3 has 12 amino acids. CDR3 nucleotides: TGTGCCAGCACTCCGGGAGGGAATGGCTACACCTTC. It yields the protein CASTPGGNGYTF.

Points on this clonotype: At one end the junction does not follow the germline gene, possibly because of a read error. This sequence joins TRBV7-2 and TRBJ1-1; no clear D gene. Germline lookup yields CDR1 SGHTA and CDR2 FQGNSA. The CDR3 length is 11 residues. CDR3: CVSSLAVRAFF. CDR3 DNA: TGTGTCAGCAGCTTAGCCGTGAGGGCTTTCTTT.

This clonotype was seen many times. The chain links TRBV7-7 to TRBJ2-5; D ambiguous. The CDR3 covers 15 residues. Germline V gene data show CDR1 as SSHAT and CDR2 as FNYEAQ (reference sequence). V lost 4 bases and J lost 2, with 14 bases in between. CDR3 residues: CASSSGLGDQETQYF. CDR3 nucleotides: TGTGCCAGCAGCTCGGGTCTCGGAGATCAAGAGACCCAGTACTTC. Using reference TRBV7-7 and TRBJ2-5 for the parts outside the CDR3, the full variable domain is GAGVSQSPRYKVTKRGQDVTLRCDPISSHATLYWYQQALGQGPEFLTYFNYEAQPDKSGLPSDRFSAERPEGSISTLTIQRTEQRDSAMYRCASSSGLGDQETQYFGPGTRLLVL.

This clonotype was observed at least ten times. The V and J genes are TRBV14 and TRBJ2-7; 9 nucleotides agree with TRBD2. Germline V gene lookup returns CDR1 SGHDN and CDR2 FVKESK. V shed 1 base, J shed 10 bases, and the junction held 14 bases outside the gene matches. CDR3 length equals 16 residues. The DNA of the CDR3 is TGTGCCAGCAGCCAAGCTTGGCGTCTAGCGGGATGGTGTCAGTACTTC. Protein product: CASSQAWRLAGWCQYF.

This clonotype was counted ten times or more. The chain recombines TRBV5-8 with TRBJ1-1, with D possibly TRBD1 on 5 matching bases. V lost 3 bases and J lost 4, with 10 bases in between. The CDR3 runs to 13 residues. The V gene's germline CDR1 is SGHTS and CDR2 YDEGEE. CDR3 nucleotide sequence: TGTGCCAGCAGCTGGGGACCGCTCACTGAAGCTTTCTTT. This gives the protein CASSWGPLTEAFF.

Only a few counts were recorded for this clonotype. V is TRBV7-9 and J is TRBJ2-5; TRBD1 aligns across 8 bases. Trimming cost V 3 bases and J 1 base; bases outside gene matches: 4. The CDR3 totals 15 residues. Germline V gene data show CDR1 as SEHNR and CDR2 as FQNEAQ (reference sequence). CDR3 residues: CASSFRQGSQETQYF. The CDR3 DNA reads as TGTGCCAGCAGCTTCCGACAGGGGTCCCAAGAGACCCAGTACTTC.

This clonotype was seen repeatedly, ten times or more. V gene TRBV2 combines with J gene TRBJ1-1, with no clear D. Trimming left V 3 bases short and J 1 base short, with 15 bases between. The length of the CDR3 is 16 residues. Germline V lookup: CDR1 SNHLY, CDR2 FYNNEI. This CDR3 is CASSDGPTATNTEAFF. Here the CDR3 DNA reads TGTGCCAGCAGTGACGGCCCCACAGCTACGAACACTGAAGCTTTCTTT. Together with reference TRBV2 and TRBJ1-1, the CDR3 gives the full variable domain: EPEVTQTPSHQVTQMGQEVILRCVPISNHLYFYWYRQILGQKVEFLVSFYNNEISEKSEIFDDQFSVERPDGSNFTLKIRSTKLEDSAMYFCASSDGPTATNTEAFFGQGTRLTVV.

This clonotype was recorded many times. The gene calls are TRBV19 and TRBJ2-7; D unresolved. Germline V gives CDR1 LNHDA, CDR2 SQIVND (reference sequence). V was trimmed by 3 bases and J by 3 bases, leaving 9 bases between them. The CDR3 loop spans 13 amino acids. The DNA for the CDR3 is TGTGCCAGTAGTATCGCGCACGACTACGAGCAGTACTTC. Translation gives CASSIAHDYEQYF. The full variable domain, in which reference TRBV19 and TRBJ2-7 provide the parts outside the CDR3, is DGGITQSPKYLFRKEGQNVTLSCEQNLNHDAMYWYRQDPGQGLRLIYYSQIVNDFQKGDIAEGYSVSREKKESFPLTVTSAQKNPTAFYLCASSIAHDYEQYFGPGTRLTVT.

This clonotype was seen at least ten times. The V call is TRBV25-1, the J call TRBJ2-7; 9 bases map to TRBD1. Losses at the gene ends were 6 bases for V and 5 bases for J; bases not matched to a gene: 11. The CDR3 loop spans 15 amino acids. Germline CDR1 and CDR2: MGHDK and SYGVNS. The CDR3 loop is CASRGRDRVFNEQYF. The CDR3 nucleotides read TGTGCCAGCAGGGGCCGGGACAGGGTGTTCAACGAGCAGTACTTC.

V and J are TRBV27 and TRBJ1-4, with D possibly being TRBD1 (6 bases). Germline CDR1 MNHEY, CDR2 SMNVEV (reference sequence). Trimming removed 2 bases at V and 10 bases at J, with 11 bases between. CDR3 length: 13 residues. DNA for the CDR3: TGTGCCAGCAGTTTACACCAGGACAGAAAACTGTTTTTT. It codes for CASSLHQDRKLFF.

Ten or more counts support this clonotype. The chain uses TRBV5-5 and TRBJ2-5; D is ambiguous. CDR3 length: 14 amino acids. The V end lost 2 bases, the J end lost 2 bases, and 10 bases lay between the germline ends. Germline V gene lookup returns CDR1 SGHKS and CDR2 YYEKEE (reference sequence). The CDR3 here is CASSLVSLQETQYF. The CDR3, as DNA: TGTGCCAGCAGCTTAGTCTCCCTACAAGAGACCCAGTACTTC. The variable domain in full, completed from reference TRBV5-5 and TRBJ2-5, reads DAGVTQSPTHLIKTRGQQVTLRCSPISGHKSVSWYQQVLGQGPQFIFQYYEKEERGRGNFPDRFSARQFPNYSSELNVNALLLGDSALYLCASSLVSLQETQYFGPGTRLLVL.

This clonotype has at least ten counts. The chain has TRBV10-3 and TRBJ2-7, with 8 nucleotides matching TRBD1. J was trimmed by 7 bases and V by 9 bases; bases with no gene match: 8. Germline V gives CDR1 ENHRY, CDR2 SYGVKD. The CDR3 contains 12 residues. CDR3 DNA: TGTGCCATAAAGGACAGGGTTAAAGAGCAGTACTTC. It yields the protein CAIKDRVKEQYF.

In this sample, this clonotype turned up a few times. The CDR3 is CASSDRQGGTEAFF. The CDR3 DNA is TGTGCCAGCAGTGACAGGCAGGGTGGAACTGAAGCTTTCTTT. This chain connects TRBV6-1 to TRBJ1-1; D is possibly TRBD1 (5 bases). The germline V gene encodes CDR1 MNHNS and CDR2 SASEGT. The V gene lost 3 bases and the J gene lost 5 bases, with 13 bases spanning the gap. The CDR3 runs to 14 residues.

The CDR3 bases are TGTGCCAGCAGCGACGAAGCGAACACTGAAGCTTTCTTT. As protein: CASSDEANTEAFF. The chain combines TRBV25-1 with TRBJ1-1; D unclear. CDR3 length equals 13 residues. CDR1 and CDR2 from the germline V gene are MGHDK and SYGVNS. The germline V and J ends were trimmed by 6 bases and 1 base, with 9 bases remaining between them.

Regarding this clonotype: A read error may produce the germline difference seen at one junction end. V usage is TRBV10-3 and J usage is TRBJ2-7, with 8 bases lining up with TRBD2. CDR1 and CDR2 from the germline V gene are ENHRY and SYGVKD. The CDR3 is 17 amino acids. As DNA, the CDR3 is TGTGCCAGCAGTTACCTATACAGATTAGCGGGGACCTACGAGCAGTACTTC. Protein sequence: CASSYLYRLAGTYEQYF.

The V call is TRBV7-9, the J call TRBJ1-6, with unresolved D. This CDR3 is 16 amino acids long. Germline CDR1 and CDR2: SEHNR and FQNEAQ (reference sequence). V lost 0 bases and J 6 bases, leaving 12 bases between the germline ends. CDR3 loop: CASSLASGIGNSPLHF. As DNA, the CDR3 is TGTGCCAGCAGCTTAGCGTCAGGCATCGGTAATTCACCCCTCCACTTT.

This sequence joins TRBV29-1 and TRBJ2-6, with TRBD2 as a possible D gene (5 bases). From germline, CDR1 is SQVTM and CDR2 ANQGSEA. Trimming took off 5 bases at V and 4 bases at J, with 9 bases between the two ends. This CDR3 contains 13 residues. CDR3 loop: CSVLGAGANVLTF. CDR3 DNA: TGCAGCGTTTTGGGAGCCGGGGCCAACGTCCTGACTTTC. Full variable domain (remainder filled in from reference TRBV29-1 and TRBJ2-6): SAVISQKPSRDICQRGTSLTIQCQVDSQVTMMFWYRQQPGQSLTLIATANQGSEATYESGFVIDKFPISRPNLTFSTLTVSNMSPEDSSIYLCSVLGAGANVLTFGAGSRLTVL.